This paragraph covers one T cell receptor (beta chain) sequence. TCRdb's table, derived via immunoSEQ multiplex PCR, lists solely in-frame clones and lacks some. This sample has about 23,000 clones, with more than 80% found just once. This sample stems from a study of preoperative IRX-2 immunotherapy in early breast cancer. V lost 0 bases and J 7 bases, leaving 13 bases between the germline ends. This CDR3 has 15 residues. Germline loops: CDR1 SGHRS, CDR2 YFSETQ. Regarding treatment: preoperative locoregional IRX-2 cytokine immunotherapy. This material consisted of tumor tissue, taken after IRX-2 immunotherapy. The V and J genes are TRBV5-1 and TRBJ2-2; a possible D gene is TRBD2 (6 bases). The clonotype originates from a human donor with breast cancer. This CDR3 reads CASSLVTGDIGELFF. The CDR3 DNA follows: TGCGCCAGCAGCTTGGTGACGGGAGACATCGGGGAGCTGTTTTTT.